Following are 29 T cell receptor beta chains from one sample sequenced in a study of T cell responses to AZD1222 COVID-19 vaccine. Measured with immunoSEQ multiplex PCR; TCRdb has only the in-frame clones, and not every one. Of roughly 100,000 clones in the sample, around nine tenths were seen once. The sequences come from peripheral blood, collected 28 days after the second AZD1222 dose. These receptors came from an adult who received the AZD1222 COVID-19 vaccine.

This clone has a single count. This chain connects TRBV6-5 to TRBJ1-5, with D tentatively TRBD1 (6 bases). The CDR3 extends over 15 amino acids. Germline V gene sequence: CDR1 MNHEY, CDR2 SVGAGI. V dropped 0 bases and J dropped 2 bases, with 8 bases sitting between them. The CDR3 sequence is CASSYSGGGNQPQHF. In nucleotides, the CDR3 is TGTGCCAGCAGTTACTCGGGGGGCGGCAATCAGCCCCAGCATTTT.

This chain links TRBV28 with TRBJ1-2, with 7 nucleotides matching TRBD1. V shed 6 bases and J 4 bases; nucleotides not matched to a gene: 5. Germline V lookup: CDR1 MDHEN, CDR2 SYDVKM. This CDR3 contains 13 residues. DNA of the CDR3: TGTGCCAGCAGACCGGGACAGACCTATGGCTACACCTTC. Protein sequence: CASRPGQTYGYTF.

This chain joins TRBV30 and TRBJ1-2; 7 bases are shared with TRBD1. CDR1 is GTSNPN, CDR2 SVGIG, per germline (reference sequence). Trimming at V came to 4 bases and at J to 4 bases, leaving 9 bases not matched to a gene. The CDR3 consists of 14 residues. The CDR3 nucleotides read TGTGCCTGGATAGACAGGGTTGTTAGCTATGGCTACACCTTC. Protein: CAWIDRVVSYGYTF.

This clone came up once. This chain connects TRBV19 to TRBJ1-5, with TRBD1 matching over 7 bases. Germline CDR1 and CDR2: LNHDA and SQIVND (reference sequence). The CDR3 totals 14 residues. J gave up 7 bases and V 5 bases, and 8 bases lay outside the gene matches. The DNA of the CDR3 is TGTGCCAGTAGTGATACAGGGGTTAAACAGCCCCAGCATTTT. Translating gives CASSDTGVKQPQHF. The full variable domain, its missing parts supplied by reference TRBV19 and TRBJ1-5, is DGGITQSPKYLFRKEGQNVTLSCEQNLNHDAMYWYRQDPGQGLRLIYYSQIVNDFQKGDIAEGYSVSREKKESFPLTVTSAQKNPTAFYLCASSDTGVKQPQHFGDGTRLSIL.

The V and J genes are TRBV28 and TRBJ2-1; D might be TRBD1 (5 bases). V was shortened by 6 bases and J by 4 bases, with 16 bases between the two germline ends. The germline gives CDR1 MDHEN, CDR2 SYDVKM. The CDR3 is 15 amino acids. The CDR3 DNA reads TGTGCCAGCAGCGAAGGGGCTAGGATGTACAATGAGCAGTTCTTC. As protein: CASSEGARMYNEQFF.

The V call is TRBV9, the J call TRBJ2-4; either TRBD1 or TRBD2 may fit D (5 bases each). Germline CDR1 SGDLS, CDR2 YYNGEE. Trimming pared 0 bases from V and 10 bases from J, leaving 11 bases between. CDR3 length: 13 residues. CDR3 nucleotide sequence: TGTGCCAGCAGCGTAGCTGGGGGTGGTATTCAGTACTTC. Translation: CASSVAGGGIQYF.

V is TRBV6-5 and J is TRBJ1-3; D gene unclear. This CDR3 region has 14 residues. Trimming took 4 bases from V and 7 from J, leaving 14 bases between them. CDR1 and CDR2 (germline): MNHEY, SVGAGI. The CDR3 coding sequence is TGTGCCAGCAGTTCTCCGGCGATTAGGAACACCATATATTTT. Translated, it gives CASSSPAIRNTIYF.

This chain uses TRBV2 with TRBJ2-2; D is undetermined. CDR1 and CDR2 from the germline V gene are SNHLY and FYNNEI. V lost 7 bases, J lost 2 bases, and 11 bases lay in between. CDR3 length: 14 residues. The CDR3 loop is CASIDGPNTGELFF. The DNA of the CDR3 is TGTGCCAGCATCGATGGGCCCAACACCGGGGAGCTGTTTTTT.

The chain employs TRBV7-9 and TRBJ2-1, with 9 bases lining up with TRBD1. The CDR3 has 15 residues. V was pared by 5 bases and J by 5 bases, with 7 bases of the junction left unmatched. Germline-derived CDR1 and CDR2 are SEHNR and FQNEAQ (reference sequence). CDR3 in DNA: TGTGCCAGCAGCCCTCCGGGACAGGGTAACAATGAGCAGTTCTTC. It encodes CASSPPGQGNNEQFF.

The chain is built from TRBV7-8 and TRBJ2-7; tentative D call: TRBD2 (6 bases). CDR3 size: 19 residues. The V gene's germline CDR1 is SGHVS and CDR2 FQNEAQ. Trimming removed 4 bases at V and 0 bases at J, with 25 bases between. For the CDR3, the DNA is TGTGCCAGCAGCTCACCCATATTTTCGCGGGGCGAGATCTCCTACGAGCAGTACTTC. Its protein is CASSSPIFSRGEISYEQYF.

V usage is TRBV5-1 and J usage is TRBJ2-3; D is undetermined. The CDR3 is 15 residues long. V lost 0 bases, J lost 1 base, and 9 bases lay in between. Germline assignment: CDR1 SGHRS and CDR2 YFSETQ. In DNA form, the CDR3 reads TGCGCCAGCAGCTTGGATAGCCTTGGCACAGATACGCAGTATTTT. It codes for CASSLDSLGTDTQYF.

This chain links TRBV9 with TRBJ1-2, with D uncertain. V was pared by 4 bases and J by 8 bases, with 18 bases between. CDR1 is SGDLS, CDR2 YYNGEE, per germline. This CDR3 region has 14 residues. Written as DNA, the CDR3 is TGTGCCAGCAGCACCGCGGCGAGGGAACGAGGCTACACCTTC. Translating gives CASSTAARERGYTF.

V gene TRBV9 combines with J gene TRBJ1-2; unclear D gene. V gave up 3 bases and J gave up 6 bases, with 6 bases separating them. The V gene's germline CDR1 is SGDLS and CDR2 YYNGEE. CDR3 size: 11 residues. As DNA, the CDR3 is TGTGCCAGCAGCGCAGTCCATGGCTACACCTTC. Translating it yields CASSAVHGYTF.

This clone appeared once. The chain recombines TRBV5-1 with TRBJ1-6; D is ambiguous. There are 16 residues in the CDR3. Deletions cut 4 bases from V and 5 bases from J, with 16 bases between. Per germline, CDR1 SGHRS and CDR2 YFSETQ. The CDR3 DNA is TGCGCCAGCAGCCCGGAGGGTAGCGGCCATAATTCACCCCTCCACTTT. Protein product: CASSPEGSGHNSPLHF.

V gene TRBV18 combines with J gene TRBJ1-1; D ambiguous. V lost 3 bases, J lost 4 bases, and 15 bases lay in between. Germline assignment: CDR1 KGHSH and CDR2 LQKENI. The length of the CDR3 is 15 residues. The CDR3: CASSPGGYGSTEAFF. CDR3 in DNA: TGTGCCAGCTCACCTGGAGGGTATGGAAGCACTGAAGCTTTCTTT.

This chain links TRBV9 with TRBJ2-5, with D possibly being TRBD1 (6 bases). Germline CDR1 is SGDLS and CDR2 is YYNGEE. CDR3 length: 12 amino acids. V was trimmed by 8 bases and J by 3 bases, leaving 11 bases between them. The CDR3 reads CASSHREETQYF. The CDR3 bases are TGTGCCAGTTCCCACAGGGAAGAGACCCAGTACTTC.

The V and J genes are TRBV27 and TRBJ1-2; no clear D gene. CDR1 and CDR2 (germline): MNHEY, SMNVEV (reference sequence). V shed 2 bases and J shed 2 bases, with 21 bases lying between them. This CDR3 region has 18 residues. The CDR3 loop is CASSLSGRLISRNYGYTF. The CDR3 DNA reads TGTGCCAGCAGTTTAAGCGGGAGGTTAATTTCTAGAAACTATGGCTACACCTTC.

The genes are TRBV7-6 and TRBJ2-1; 8 nucleotides align to TRBD2. The CDR3 loop spans 18 amino acids. Losses at the gene ends were 3 bases for V and 8 bases for J; bases not matched to a gene: 18. Germline V gene lookup returns CDR1 SGHVS and CDR2 FNYEAQ. CDR3 loop: CASSFMTPSGPIRDEQFF. CDR3 DNA: TGTGCCAGCAGCTTCATGACCCCTAGCGGGCCCATCAGGGATGAGCAGTTCTTC. The variable domain in full, completed from reference TRBV7-6 and TRBJ2-1, reads GAGVSQSPRYKVTKRGQDVALRCDPISGHVSLYWYRQALGQGPEFLTYFNYEAQQDKSGLPNDRFSAERPEGSISTLTIQRTEQRDSAMYRCASSFMTPSGPIRDEQFFGPGTRLTVL.

The J gene is TRBJ2-2, the V gene TRBV5-4; D may be TRBD1 (5 bases). Trimming stripped 4 bases from V and 6 bases from J, with 16 bases between. CDR1 is SGHNT and CDR2 is YYREEE in the germline V gene (reference sequence). The CDR3 extends over 15 amino acids. As DNA, the CDR3 is TGTGCCAGCAGCCCCCGGCAGGGTTCATCCGGGGAGCTGTTTTTT. This codes for CASSPRQGSSGELFF.

The genes are TRBV2 and TRBJ1-3; D unresolved. CDR3 length equals 13 residues. CDR1 and CDR2 (germline): SNHLY, FYNNEI. Trimming took 4 bases from V and 7 from J, leaving 11 bases between them. DNA for the CDR3: TGTGCCAGCAGTGTGGAAGGTTCCAACACCATATATTTT. Amino acids: CASSVEGSNTIYF.

The V and J genes are TRBV7-9 and TRBJ1-2; the D is unclear. V was pared by 0 bases and J by 4 bases, with 15 bases between. The length of the CDR3 is 16 residues. Germline V gene data show CDR1 as SEHNR and CDR2 as FQNEAQ (reference sequence). The CDR3 bases are TGTGCCAGCAGCTTAGCGGTGGCAGCCCTTTCCTATGGCTACACCTTC. Amino acid sequence: CASSLAVAALSYGYTF.

This clone showed up just a few times. The rearrangement links TRBV6-1 to TRBJ2-5, with TRBD2 matching over 11 bases. Losses at the gene ends were 2 bases for V and 5 bases for J; bases not matched to a gene: 10. The V gene's germline CDR1 is MNHNS and CDR2 SASEGT. This CDR3 comprises 17 residues. The CDR3 nucleotides are TGTGCCAGCAGTGAATATCTAGCGGGAGGCTGGGGGGAGACCCAGTACTTC. Translating it yields CASSEYLAGGWGETQYF.

This clone occurred a few times. The gene calls are TRBV6-2 or TRBV6-3 and TRBJ2-1, with D perhaps assigned TRBD1 or TRBD2 (5 bases each). The germline CDR1 and CDR2 sequences are MNHEY and SVGEGT. The CDR3 is 14 residues long. V lost 6 bases, J lost 8 bases, and 17 bases lay in between. The CDR3 region is CASSPGRGLHEQFF. CDR3 coding DNA: TGTGCCAGCAGCCCAGGACGGGGCCTCCATGAGCAGTTCTTC.

This clone has ten or more counts. The chain uses TRBV6-1 and TRBJ2-2; no clear D. CDR1 is MNHNS and CDR2 is SASEGT in the germline V gene. The CDR3 is 13 amino acids. Trimming cost V 0 bases and J 3 bases, with 2 bases left between them. Written as DNA, the CDR3 is TGTGCCAGCAGTGAAGCGGACACCGGGGAGCTGTTTTTT. It encodes CASSEADTGELFF.

V usage is TRBV5-4 and J usage is TRBJ2-5; TRBD2 matches 13 bases. There are 14 residues in the CDR3. V dropped 4 bases and J dropped 6; count of bases not matched to a gene: 3. Per the germline V gene, CDR1 is SGHNT and CDR2 is YYREEE (reference sequence). The CDR3 sequence: CASSRTSGRQTQYF. The CDR3 nucleotides read TGTGCCAGCAGCCGGACTAGCGGGAGACAGACCCAGTACTTC.

The rearrangement joins TRBV11-3 to TRBJ2-1; D gene uncertain. The ends were cut back, 1 base at V and 5 bases at J, with 3 bases in the middle. Germline loops: CDR1 SGHNT, CDR2 YENEEA. CDR3 length: 12 amino acids. CDR3 bases: TGTGCCAGCAGCTTAGTCCACAATGAGCAGTTCTTC. Its translation: CASSLVHNEQFF.

The chain recombines TRBV10-3 with TRBJ2-3; 15 bases align to TRBD2. The CDR3 covers 16 residues. The germline V gene has CDR1 ENHRY and CDR2 SYGVKD. With V trimmed by 8 bases and J by 0 bases, 3 bases remained unmatched. The CDR3 loop reads CAIGTSGRPSTDTQYF. CDR3 sequence (DNA): TGTGCCATCGGGACTAGCGGGAGGCCTAGCACAGATACGCAGTATTTT.

The J gene is TRBJ1-2, the V gene TRBV4-1; D unclear. The CDR3 runs to 15 residues. Trimming cost V 0 bases and J 5 bases, with 13 bases left between them. Per the germline V gene, CDR1 is MGHRA and CDR2 is YSYEKL. The CDR3 reads CASSQEGGFPYGYTF. CDR3 DNA: TGCGCCAGCAGCCAAGAGGGAGGGTTTCCGTATGGCTACACCTTC.

This rearrangement joins TRBV10-3 to TRBJ1-5, with D uncertain. The CDR3 is 17 amino acids. Germline V lookup: CDR1 ENHRY, CDR2 SYGVKD. V was shortened by 2 bases and J by 2 bases, with 16 bases between the two germline ends. Here the CDR3 reads CAISEAKGNNGNQPQHF. The CDR3 DNA reads TGTGCCATCAGTGAGGCAAAAGGGAATAACGGCAATCAGCCCCAGCATTTT.